This TCR beta chain was sequenced for a study of response to subunit inactivated influenza vaccine. Study results and caveats: That few new T cells are recruited by each seasonal influenza vaccination was the authors' suggestion.

Germline CDR1 MNHNS, CDR2 SASEGT. The trim removed 6 bases at V and 0 bases at J, leaving 2 bases unmatched. The CDR3 spans 15 residues. TCRdb reanalysed the RT-PCR reads using MiXCR and keeps one entry per CDR3 protein. Of about 570,000 distinct CDR3 sequences listed, roughly 10% were seen once; the top ten hold 10%. As for this clonotype: Antigen: not known.

The material sequenced was PBMCs from blood, taken on the day of vaccination. This sequence originates from a man aged 45-65 years who received an inactivated influenza vaccine. This chain joins TRBV6-1 and TRBJ2-1; 10 bases agree with TRBD1. The CDR3 DNA is TGTGCCAGCAGGCGGACAGGGGGCTCCTACAATGAGCAGTTCTTC. This gives the protein CASRRTGGSYNEQFF.